The rows below give T cell receptor beta chains drawn from one sample of a study of blood T cell repertoires in COVID-19. The table came from immunoSEQ multiplex PCR; TCRdb's copy has only in-frame clones and leaves some out. In the table there are about 79,000 clones, 85% to 90% of which are singletons. The sample was peripheral blood. The receptors come from a man aged 45 to 65 with active COVID-19. The CDR3 runs from the conserved cysteine through the conserved F or W. A D gene is named only where the DNA matches it firmly. Only some rows state a clone size, as once, few, many or a class for expanded clones.

j_gene,abundance,d_gene,v_gene,CDR3nt,CDR3aa
TRBJ2-1,.,TRBD2,TRBV4-1,TGCGCCAGCAGCCTCCCTGCCGGGGGGGGATACAATGAGCAGTTCTTC,CASSLPAGGGYNEQFF
TRBJ2-7,.,TRBD1,TRBV3-1/TRBV3-2,TGTGCCAGCAGCCATACTAAAGGGGACAGGTACTTC,CASSHTKGDRYF
TRBJ2-3,few,.,TRBV7-3,TGTGCCAGCAGCTTAACGTTACTAGCAGATACGCAGTATTTT,CASSLTLLADTQYF
TRBJ2-5,.,.,TRBV5-1,TGCGCCAGCAGCTTACAGGAAGGGGAGACCCAGTACTTC,CASSLQEGETQYF
TRBJ2-3,.,TRBD2,TRBV2,TGTGCCAGCCATGGGAGCGGCGGGGGAGGGACGCAGTATTTT,CASHGSGGGGTQYF
TRBJ1-2,.,.,TRBV5-6,TGTGCCAGCAGTCGGACACCCTCCTTCTATGGCTACACCTTC,CASSRTPSFYGYTF
TRBJ2-2,.,.,TRBV19,TGTGCCAGTAGTCTCCTGGGCCAGGCAGTACAGGGGGAGCTGTTTTTT,CASSLLGQAVQGELFF
TRBJ1-2,.,.,TRBV18,TGTGCCAGCTCACTCCAAGGGGCGCAGGGCTACACCTTC,CASSLQGAQGYTF
TRBJ2-7,.,.,TRBV7-4,TGTGCCAGCAGCGCAAGCCGAAAAAGCTACGAGCAGTACTTC,CASSASRKSYEQYF
TRBJ2-2,.,.,TRBV3-1/TRBV3-2,TGTGCCAGCAGCCCCGCCTACGGGGAGCTGTTTTTT,CASSPAYGELFF
TRBJ2-3,once,TRBD2,TRBV9,TGTGCCAGCAGCGCTAGCGGGGTAATGACAGATACGCAGTATTTT,CASSASGVMTDTQYF
TRBJ2-7,.,.,TRBV4-1,TGCGCCAGCAGCCAAGCTGGGACTTGGCAATACGAGCAGTACTTC,CASSQAGTWQYEQYF
TRBJ2-7,.,TRBD1,TRBV14,TGTGCCAGCAGCCGCCTGACAGGGGGAAGGAGCCTCGAGCAGTACTTC,CASSRLTGGRSLEQYF
TRBJ2-7,few,.,TRBV28,TGTGCCAGCAGCCACGGACAGCAGACCTATCTTGGTGCTTACGAGCAGTACTTC,CASSHGQQTYLGAYEQYF
TRBJ2-7,.,.,TRBV30,TGTGCCACGGACAGGGAGGGCTACGAGCAGTACTTC,CATDREGYEQYF
TRBJ1-6,.,TRBD1,TRBV2,TGTGCCAGCAGTGTAACGACAGGGAGCTCCTATAATTCACCCCTCCACTTT,CASSVTTGSSYNSPLHF
TRBJ2-1,once,TRBD2,TRBV7-9,TGTGCCAGCAGCTCCGGACTAGCGGGATCCTTTTTCTACAATGAGCAGTTCTTC,CASSSGLAGSFFYNEQFF
TRBJ1-2,.,.,TRBV7-2,TGTGCCAGCAGCTTAAGCCCGGCAGGGTTCTATGGCTACACCTTC,CASSLSPAGFYGYTF
TRBJ2-1,.,TRBD2,TRBV10-3,TGTGCCATCAGGGACTCGGTAATGGGACTAGCGGGAGGTAATGAGCAGTTCTTC,CAIRDSVMGLAGGNEQFF
TRBJ1-2,once,.,TRBV5-8,TGTGCCAGCAGCCCGGCGGAGGCTAACTATGGCTACACCTTC,CASSPAEANYGYTF
TRBJ1-4,.,TRBD1,TRBV28,TGTGGTTCCGGGACAGTGAATAATGAAAAACTGTTTTTT,CGSGTVNNEKLFF
TRBJ1-2,.,.,TRBV9,TGTGCCAGCAGCGAAAGACCCGAGGCAGCTAACTATGGCTACACCTTC,CASSERPEAANYGYTF
TRBJ2-7,.,TRBD1,TRBV5-6,TGTGCCAGCAGCTTGGGCCAGGGGGCCAGCTACGAGCAGTACTTC,CASSLGQGASYEQYF
TRBJ2-1,.,.,TRBV7-9,TGTGCCAGCAGCTTACAGGCACTAGCCCACTACAATGAGCAGTTCTTC,CASSLQALAHYNEQFF
TRBJ1-1,.,TRBD1,TRBV28,TGTGCCAGCAGTTTCGCGGACAGGAGCAATGAAGCTTTCTTT,CASSFADRSNEAFF
TRBJ1-3,.,.,TRBV7-9,TGTGCCTGGCCGGGGGGCTCTGGAAACACCATATATTTT,CAWPGGSGNTIYF
TRBJ1-1,.,.,TRBV19,TGTGCCAGTATTGCCGGACAGAACACTGAAGCTTTCTTT,CASIAGQNTEAFF
TRBJ2-2,.,.,TRBV6-5,TGTGCCAGCAGTTACTCGGCCCCCGGGGGGGAGCTGTTTTTT,CASSYSAPGGELFF
TRBJ1-6,.,TRBD1,TRBV30,TGTGCCGGGGACAGGGGGACGACATCACCCCTCCACTTT,CAGDRGTTSPLHF
TRBJ2-7,.,.,TRBV5-5,TGTGCCAGCAGCTTGGTTCAGGGCTACGAGCAGTACTTC,CASSLVQGYEQYF
TRBJ2-5,.,.,TRBV25-1,TGTGCCAGCAGTGAGGCTTCTACCCAGTACTTC,CASSEASTQYF
TRBJ2-7,once,.,TRBV19,TGTGCCAGTAGTATTGGCCACTCCTACGAGCAGTACTTC,CASSIGHSYEQYF
TRBJ2-1,.,TRBD2,TRBV7-3,TGTGCCAGCAGCTTAAGCGGGCTAGCGGGAGAGAGTGAGCAGTTCTTC,CASSLSGLAGESEQFF
TRBJ2-3,once,TRBD2,TRBV5-6,TGTGCCAGCAGCTTACTAGCGGGAGGGGTTTTTGATACGCAGTATTTT,CASSLLAGGVFDTQYF
TRBJ2-5,.,TRBD1,TRBV28,TGTGCCAGCAGCCAAGGGGGCACGGAGACCCAGTACTTC,CASSQGGTETQYF
TRBJ2-5,.,.,TRBV5-1,TGCGCCACCCGGTATCCGGGTGTTCAAGAGACCCAGTACTTC,CATRYPGVQETQYF